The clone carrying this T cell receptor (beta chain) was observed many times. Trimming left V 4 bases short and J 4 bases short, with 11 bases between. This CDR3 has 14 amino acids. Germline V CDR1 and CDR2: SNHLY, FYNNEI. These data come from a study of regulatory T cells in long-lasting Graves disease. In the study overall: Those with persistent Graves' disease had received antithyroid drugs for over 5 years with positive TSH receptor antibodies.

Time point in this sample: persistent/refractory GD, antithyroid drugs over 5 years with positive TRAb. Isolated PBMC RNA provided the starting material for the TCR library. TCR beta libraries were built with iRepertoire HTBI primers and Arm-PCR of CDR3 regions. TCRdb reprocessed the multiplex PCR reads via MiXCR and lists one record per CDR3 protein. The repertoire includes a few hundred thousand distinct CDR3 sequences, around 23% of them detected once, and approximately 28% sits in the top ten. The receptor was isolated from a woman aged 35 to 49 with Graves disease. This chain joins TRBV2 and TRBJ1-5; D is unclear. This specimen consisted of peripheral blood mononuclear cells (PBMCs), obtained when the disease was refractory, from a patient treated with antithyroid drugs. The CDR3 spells CASSGRRINQPQHF. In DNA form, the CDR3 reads TGTGCCAGCAGTGGTAGGCGTATTAATCAGCCCCAGCATTTT.